Given below is one T cell receptor beta chain in context. This specimen belongs to a study of PD-L1 blockade in urothelial cancer. Looking at the study overall: Patients took up atezolizumab in 2014 at 1,200 mg intravenously every 3 weeks. At 6 weeks and at 3 weeks (second dose) after treatment start, blood was analyzed.

Produced via immunoSEQ multiplex PCR; TCRdb's table is partial and in-frame only. The sample shows 45,000 to 60,000 clones, 82% of them seen only once. Time point: pretreatment peripheral blood. The TCR sequence derives from a man between 50 and 59 years old with urothelial cancer. Sample: PBMCs, taken around atezolizumab (anti-PD-L1) treatment.

As DNA, the CDR3 is TGCGCCAGCAGCTGGGACAGCTATGGCTACACCTTC. Translated: CASSWDSYGYTF. This chain links TRBV5-1 with TRBJ1-2, with TRBD1 matching over 7 bases. The junction had 0 bases not matched to a gene; V was cut back by 3 bases and J by 4 bases. CDR3 length: 12 residues. Germline loops: CDR1 SGHRS, CDR2 YFSETQ.